A selection of T cell receptor beta chains follows, all from one sample in a study of T cell repertoires in cytomegalovirus infection. Antigens of these TCRs are unknown. TCRdb processed the reads anew with MiXCR; each CDR3 protein has one entry. Counted here are around 140,000 distinct CDR3 sequences, 32% occurring once; the ten biggest clones make up 45% to 60%. The sequences come from CD8+ T cells from cultured PBMCs, collected from culture after CMV antigen stimulation. Receptors originate from a human donor in good health (CMV status not recorded). Some clones in this sample may be carry-over from other donors' samples. Both conserved end residues are part of each CDR3. Fields, in order: J gene, clone size, CDR3 length, V gene, D gene, CDR3 DNA, CDR3 protein. The D gene is left open where the match is weak. Expanded clones are given a class, and other clones once, few, many or no size at all.

TRBJ2-2 few 15 TRBV10-3 . TGTGCCATCAGTGCCGGCGAATTCAACACCGGGGAGCTGTTTTTT CAISAGEFNTGELFF
TRBJ2-4 few 14 TRBV15 . TGTGCCACCAGTGTCGTCCTTGACAAAAACATTCAGTACTTC CATSVVLDKNIQYF
TRBJ1-5 . 14 TRBV12-3/TRBV12-4 . TGTGCCACCTCGGAAGATGCTGTGAGTCAGCCCCAGCATTTT CATSEDAVSQPQHF
TRBJ1-2 . 15 TRBV5-5 . TGTGCCAGCAGCTTGTCAGGAGATACCTACTATGGCTACACCTTC CASSLSGDTYYGYTF
TRBJ2-1 . 16 TRBV6-1 TRBD2 TGTGCCAGCAGTGTCCATAGCGGGGGGGCCTACAATGAGCAGTTCTTC CASSVHSGGAYNEQFF
TRBJ2-2 . 15 TRBV6-5 . TGTGCCAGCAGTTACTCGTGGGGGGACACCGGGGAGCTGTTTTTT CASSYSWGDTGELFF
TRBJ2-7 few 13 TRBV19 . TGTGCCAGTAGTCCGGCGGGACCCTACGAGCAGTACTTC CASSPAGPYEQYF
TRBJ1-2 few 13 TRBV7-6 TRBD1 TGTGCCAGCAGCTTAGTAGGGGGCGATGGCTACACCTTC CASSLVGGDGYTF
TRBJ2-3 few 15 TRBV6-5 . TGTGCCAGCAGTTACGGCGGGACAAGCACAGATACGCAGTATTTT CASSYGGTSTDTQYF
TRBJ1-1 . 13 TRBV19 . TGTGCCAGTAGTGGAGATTTGAACACTGAAGCTTTCTTT CASSGDLNTEAFF
TRBJ2-3 . 13 TRBV5-1 . TGCGCCAGCCAGGATGCAAGCACAGATACGCAGTATTTT CASQDASTDTQYF
TRBJ1-1 few 17 TRBV4-1 TRBD1 TGCGCCAGCAGCCAAGACTGGGCAGGGGGCCCGAACACTGAAGCTTTCTTT CASSQDWAGGPNTEAFF
TRBJ2-1 . 12 TRBV20-1 . TGCAGTGCTAGACAGGGGGGGACTGAGCAGTTCTTC CSARQGGTEQFF
TRBJ1-2 few 16 TRBV10-3 . TGTGCCATCAGTGAGCTCTGGGGGGGCAGCCCAGAGGGCTACACCTTC CAISELWGGSPEGYTF
TRBJ1-2 few 15 TRBV18 TRBD1 TGTGCCAGCTCACTACAGGGGGCGCCCATCTATGGCTACACCTTC CASSLQGAPIYGYTF
TRBJ1-5 . 12 TRBV28 . TGTGCCAGCAAGGAGTTTAATCAGCCCCAGCATTTT CASKEFNQPQHF
TRBJ1-2 . 13 TRBV2 . TGTGCCAGCAGTGTCGAGGGCGGGTATGGCTACACCTTC CASSVEGGYGYTF
TRBJ1-2 many 17 TRBV27 . TGTGCCAGCCGTACCCTTACAGGGAACTCCTTCAACTATGGCTACACCTTC CASRTLTGNSFNYGYTF
TRBJ2-3 . 12 TRBV11-2 . TGTGCCAGCAGGCAGTCGGGAGATACGCAGTATTTT CASRQSGDTQYF
TRBJ2-7 . 14 TRBV2 . TGTGCCAGCAGTGGTGTGGTAGGCGCCTACGAGCAGTACTTC CASSGVVGAYEQYF
TRBJ2-7 . 17 TRBV2 TRBD1 TGTGCCAGCAGTGGGACCGCGACAGGGGGTTTCGGCAACGAGCAGTACTTC CASSGTATGGFGNEQYF
TRBJ1-1 few 13 TRBV28 . TGTGCCAGCATCGCCCGGGTGAACACTGAAGCTTTCTTT CASIARVNTEAFF
TRBJ1-1 many 13 TRBV19 . TGTGCCAGTAGTATAGTTCTCTTCACTGAAGCTTTCTTT CASSIVLFTEAFF
TRBJ2-3 few 14 TRBV6-6 . TGTGCCAGCACGTTCTGGGGCCGCACAGATACGCAGTATTTT CASTFWGRTDTQYF
TRBJ2-1 . 12 TRBV6-5 . TGTGCCAGCGTCGGTCCCTACAATGAGCAGTTCTTC CASVGPYNEQFF
TRBJ2-6 . 16 TRBV5-4 . TGTGCCAGCAGCTTGGAGAAGCTTTCTGGGGCCAACGTCCTGACTTTC CASSLEKLSGANVLTF
TRBJ1-3 few 12 TRBV7-9 . TGTGCCAGCAGTCGTCCTGGAAACACCATATATTTT CASSRPGNTIYF
TRBJ2-1 . 15 TRBV28 TRBD1 TGTGCCAGCAGTCGCGTGGACAGGTCCGACAATGAGCAGTTCTTC CASSRVDRSDNEQFF
TRBJ2-2 few 15 TRBV7-6 . TGTGCCAGCAGCTACTCGGTTTCCTCCACCGGGGAGCTGTTTTTT CASSYSVSSTGELFF
TRBJ2-2 . 17 TRBV28 TRBD2 TGTGCCAGCAGTTTCCCACTAGCGGCTGCGAACACCGGGGAGCTGTTTTTT CASSFPLAAANTGELFF
TRBJ2-1 few 19 TRBV7-9 TRBD2 TGTGACAGCAGCCCCCGGACTAGCGGGGGGAGAGGACGCTACAATGAGCAGTTCTTC CDSSPRTSGGRGRYNEQFF
TRBJ1-2 once 19 TRBV28 . TGTGCCAGCAGTCCCATCATCACCGCAGGACAGCCACCCAGCGGTGGCTACACCTTC CASSPIITAGQPPSGGYTF
TRBJ2-1 . 15 TRBV19 TRBD1 TGTGCCAGTAATCCGGGACAGGGGGGCGTCGATGAGCAGTTCTTC CASNPGQGGVDEQFF
TRBJ2-4 . 13 TRBV27 . TGTGCCAGCAGTTTGGGCCCCCAGGACATTCAGTACTTC CASSLGPQDIQYF
TRBJ2-6 many 17 TRBV7-8 TRBD1 TGTGCCAGCAGACTCCGGGACAGGGGCTCTGGGGCCAACGTCCTGACTTTC CASRLRDRGSGANVLTF
TRBJ1-2 . 14 TRBV20-1 . TGCAGTGCTAGAGATCAGGGGCACGACTATGGCTACACCTTC CSARDQGHDYGYTF
TRBJ1-4 many 14 TRBV7-9 . TGTGCCAGCAGCTCCGGGAGGGTTAAAGAAAAACTGTTTTTT CASSSGRVKEKLFF
TRBJ2-5 . 15 TRBV11-2 TRBD2 TGTGCCAGCAGCTTTTACGGACTAGCCGAAGAGACCCAGTACTTC CASSFYGLAEETQYF
TRBJ2-1 . 16 TRBV6-5 TRBD2 TGTGCCAGCAGTTACGGGACTAGTCTCGATTACAATGAGCAGTTCTTC CASSYGTSLDYNEQFF